What follows are 19 T cell receptor beta chains derived from one specimen sequenced in a study of blood T cells in healthy people across ages. Using a J-beta primer mix together with a sample-barcoded 5' primer, a second PCR was run for roughly 6 to 12 cycles. From the 5' RACE reads, TCRdb called clonotypes with MiXCR, one entry per CDR3 protein. This sample has 1.5 million to 1.9 million distinct CDR3 sequences, with 35% to 45% found just once. The sequencing sample was made of blood. These receptors all come from a woman aged 18 to 35 in good health.

This clonotype occurred a few times. V usage is TRBV11-2 and J usage is TRBJ2-1; 8 bases align to TRBD1. The CDR3 loop spans 18 amino acids. Germline loops: CDR1 SGHAT, CDR2 FQNNGV. V shed 2 bases, J shed 3 bases, and the junction held 12 bases outside the gene matches. CDR3 sequence (DNA): TGTGCCAGCAGCTTATGGGCTCCTCAGGGGGCCTACTACAATGAGCAGTTCTTC. This encodes CASSLWAPQGAYYNEQFF.

This clonotype was detected a few times. The chain links TRBV12-3 or TRBV12-4 to TRBJ2-7, with 8 positions matching TRBD2. The V gene end was trimmed by 5 bases and the J gene end by 3 bases; junction bases not matched to a gene: 6. This CDR3 is built from 14 residues. DNA of the CDR3: TGTGCCAGCAGTATCGGGGGACTAGACTACGAGCAGTACTTC. Translation: CASSIGGLDYEQYF.

The J gene is TRBJ2-3, the V gene TRBV5-4, with 10 bases identical to TRBD2. In germline, CDR1 is SGHNT, CDR2 YYREEE (reference sequence). The CDR3 loop spans 16 amino acids. Losses at the gene ends were 4 bases for V and 2 bases for J; bases not matched to a gene: 7. The CDR3 region is CASSPRTSGYTDTQYF. CDR3 in DNA: TGTGCCAGCAGCCCCCGGACTAGCGGCTACACAGATACGCAGTATTTT.

This chain uses TRBV10-3 with TRBJ2-1; 10 nucleotides line up with TRBD2. CDR1 is ENHRY and CDR2 is SYGVKD in the germline V gene. J was trimmed by 7 bases and V by 4 bases; bases with no gene match: 10. The CDR3 is made up of 16 amino acids. The CDR3 loop is CAISGVWTSGENEQFF. In DNA, the CDR3 is TGTGCCATCAGTGGTGTTTGGACTAGCGGAGAGAATGAGCAGTTCTTC.

Here the CDR3 DNA reads TGTGCCAGCAGTGGCGGAGGGTCTTCTGGGGCCAACGTCCTGACTTTC. Translating gives CASSGGGSSGANVLTF. V usage is TRBV6-4 and J usage is TRBJ2-6; the D gene is possibly TRBD2 (6 bases). The CDR3 contains 16 residues. Germline lookup yields CDR1 MRHNA and CDR2 SNTAGT. Trimming cost V 4 bases and J 1 base, with 11 bases left between them.

This chain uses TRBV25-1 with TRBJ1-1, with 7 bases matching TRBD1. V shed 5 bases, J shed 11 bases, and the junction held 8 bases outside the gene matches. This CDR3 comprises 12 residues. The V gene's germline CDR1 is MGHDK and CDR2 SYGVNS. The CDR3 sequence: CASSLTGKKAFF. CDR3 in DNA: TGTGCCAGCAGTCTGACAGGGAAGAAGGCTTTCTTT.

The chain uses TRBV6-6 and TRBJ2-1, with 8 bases matching TRBD2. This CDR3 region has 17 residues. Per the germline V gene, CDR1 is MNHNY and CDR2 is SVGAGI (reference sequence). The V gene end was trimmed by 2 bases and the J gene end by 2 bases; junction bases not matched to a gene: 8. The CDR3 region is CASSYNRLLAAYNEQFF. CDR3 DNA sequence: TGTGCCAGCAGTTACAATCGTTTACTAGCGGCCTACAATGAGCAGTTCTTC.

The J gene is TRBJ1-1, the V gene TRBV7-2; D gene uncertain. The CDR3 loop spans 11 amino acids. V lost 2 bases to trimming and J lost 7 bases, with 5 bases between them. Germline V gene sequence: CDR1 SGHTA, CDR2 FQGNSA. CDR3 loop: CASSLLVEAFF. The CDR3 nucleotides read TGTGCCAGCAGCTTACTGGTTGAAGCTTTCTTT.

This clonotype was counted only a few times. This chain links TRBV7-9 with TRBJ1-2, with TRBD1 as a possible D gene (6 bases). Trimming shortened V by 5 bases and J by 0 bases, and 10 bases separated the two germline ends. This CDR3 has 14 amino acids. Germline lookup yields CDR1 SEHNR and CDR2 FQNEAQ (reference sequence). CDR3 amino acids: CASSTGGTNYGYTF. Written as DNA, the CDR3 is TGTGCCAGCAGCACCGGGGGCACTAACTATGGCTACACCTTC.

This clonotype was detected only a few times. The chain joins TRBV13 to TRBJ2-5, with TRBD2 matching 11 bases. Germline V gene lookup returns CDR1 PRHDT and CDR2 FYEKMQ (reference sequence). Germline trimming cut 4 bases from V and 1 base from J; bases unmatched to any gene: 5. The length of the CDR3 is 16 residues. The DNA of the CDR3 is TGTGCCAGCAGCTCTAGACTAGCGGGGTTCCAAGAGACCCAGTACTTC. Protein product: CASSSRLAGFQETQYF.

The V and J genes are TRBV14 and TRBJ1-2; TRBD1 agrees at 9 bases. The CDR3 is made up of 11 amino acids. CDR1 SGHDN and CDR2 FVKESK come from the germline V gene. Trimming at V came to 4 bases and at J to 12 bases, leaving 3 bases not matched to a gene. The CDR3 region is CASSRTGENTF. The CDR3 nucleotides read TGTGCCAGCAGCCGGACAGGGGAGAACACCTTC.

With regard to this clonotype: The junction does not match germline at one end; this may be a read error. The chain links TRBV6-5 to TRBJ1-2; tentatively, D is TRBD1 (5 bases). Germline assignment: CDR1 MNHEY and CDR2 SVGAGI. The CDR3 contains 15 residues. In DNA form, the CDR3 reads TGTGTCAGCAGTTCACCAGGGTATCGGGGCTATGGCTACACCTTC. This encodes CVSSSPGYRGYGYTF.

The chain carries TRBV29-1 and TRBJ1-2; weak D call: TRBD1 (6 bases). The germline CDR1 and CDR2 sequences are SQVTM and ANQGSEA. Trimming took off 6 bases at V and 1 base at J, with 12 bases between the two ends. CDR3 length: 13 amino acids. CDR3 protein: CSVRTDFNYGYTF. CDR3 nucleotides: TGCAGCGTCCGGACAGACTTTAACTATGGCTACACCTTC.

The chain links TRBV11-2 to TRBJ1-1, with 10 bases identical to TRBD1. With 5 bases clipped from V and 1 base from J, the junction kept 7 bases outside the gene matches. Germline values: CDR1 SGHAT, CDR2 FQNNGV. CDR3 length: 16 residues. The CDR3 spells CASSKRTGGWNTEAFF. CDR3 sequence (DNA): TGTGCCAGCAGCAAGCGGACAGGGGGTTGGAACACTGAAGCTTTCTTT.

The J gene is TRBJ2-7, the V gene TRBV29-1, with D unclear. V lost 6 bases and J 2 bases, leaving 14 bases between the germline ends. CDR3 length: 13 residues. Germline V gene lookup returns CDR1 SQVTM and CDR2 ANQGSEA. The CDR3 DNA sequence: TGCAGCGTCGCTACGACGGTAACCTACGAGCAGTACTTC. Translating gives CSVATTVTYEQYF.

The J gene is TRBJ1-2, the V gene TRBV19; D is ambiguous. The CDR3 runs 13 residues. Per germline, CDR1 LNHDA and CDR2 SQIVND (reference sequence). Deletions cut 9 bases from V and 8 bases from J, with 19 bases between. The CDR3 region has the DNA TGTGCCAGCGTGGGCCGGACCTCCGGGGGCTACACCTTC. Protein product: CASVGRTSGGYTF.

This clonotype was found a few times. The J gene is TRBJ2-7, the V gene TRBV5-5, with D hard to call. The CDR3 is made up of 14 amino acids. Germline V lookup: CDR1 SGHKS, CDR2 YYEKEE (reference sequence). The ends were cut back, 0 bases at V and 0 bases at J, with 7 bases in the middle. The CDR3 bases are TGTGCCAGCAGCTTGGACTACTTCTCCTACGAGCAGTACTTC. Protein product: CASSLDYFSYEQYF.

This sequence joins TRBV28 and TRBJ2-4; D is possibly TRBD1 or TRBD2 (6 bases each). The assigned J gene may be wrong: the sequence end matches TRBJ2-7 better. Germline V lookup: CDR1 MDHEN, CDR2 SYDVKM. The CDR3 contains 22 residues. The CDR3 sequence is CASSQFLVVDGEGGTSACEQYF. The CDR3 coding sequence is TGTGCCAGCAGCCAATTTTTGGTGGTGGACGGTGAAGGCGGGACAAGCGCGTGCGAGCAGTACTTC.

This clonotype was counted a single time. The V call is TRBV21-1, the J call TRBJ1-2; TRBD1, the table's D call, was not compared with the DNA. TRBV21-1 is shown as a pseudogene. The CDR3 is made up of 24 amino acids. The DNA of the CDR3 is TGTGCCAGCCCCACACGTCCAGCCAATCACAGGGGGCGAGGATCTGAAGTCCCTAACTATGGCTACACCTTC. This sequence encodes CASPTRPANHRGRGSEVPNYGYTF.